This T cell receptor beta chain is from a study of blood T cell repertoires in COVID-19. Study-level information: Samples came from the United States, Italy and Spain, spanning acute and convalescent COVID-19.

Per the original data handling: Researchers report that nucleated cell counts were estimated from reference gene primer amplification. Data came from immunoSEQ multiplex PCR; TCRdb stores just in-frame clones and leaves some out. That table gives V, J and clone size, and the DNA gave D and trimming. This sample has some 80,000 clones, with around nine tenths found just once. Germline V gene sequence: CDR1 SGHDT, CDR2 YYEEEE. This CDR3 is 13 amino acids long. V lost 6 bases, J lost 9 bases, and 9 bases stayed unmatched. The source of this sequence is a man older than 75 with active or convalescent COVID-19. The chain recombines TRBV5-6 with TRBJ2-1; 7 nucleotides match TRBD2. Sequencing was done on a sample of peripheral blood. CDR3 residues: CASNWGGIGEQFF. CDR3 nucleotide sequence: TGTGCCAGCAATTGGGGGGGTATCGGTGAGCAGTTCTTC. The whole variable domain, filled in from reference TRBV5-6 and TRBJ2-1, reads DAGVTQSPTHLIKTRGQQVTLRCSPKSGHDTVSWYQQALGQGPQFIFQYYEEEERQRGNFPDRFSGHQFPNYSSELNVNALLLGDSALYLCASNWGGIGEQFFGPGTRLTVL.